This T cell receptor (beta chain) comes out of a study of siplizumab effects on memory and regulatory T cells. Germline CDR1 and CDR2: SGHTA and FQGNSA. The CDR3 runs to 11 residues. Trimming took 0 bases from V and 11 from J, leaving 7 bases between them. Roughly 10^5 TCR templates underwent assay in each sample. Some clones are missing from TCRdb's copy, which holds only in-frame ones; the method was immunoSEQ multiplex PCR. This table has over 85,000 clones, more than 85% appearing once. Study-level findings and limits: The naive T cell population seemed more diverse than memory cells and seemed a major contributor to the alloresponse. Among sequences traceable to unstimulated CD4+ memory cells, alloreactive ones were significantly reduced by siplizumab. Tregs proliferating in siplizumab cultures lacked confirmation of their suppressive function.

As for this clone: What it binds is unknown.

V is TRBV7-2 and J is TRBJ1-2; unclear D gene. The sample comprised CD4+ T cells sorted from blood. This clonotype originated in a human donor in good health. CDR3 coding DNA: TGTGCCAGCAGCTTAGCGCGGACGTACACCTTC. It encodes CASSLARTYTF. Drawing the rest from reference TRBV7-2 and TRBJ1-2, the complete variable domain is GAGVSQSPSNKVTEKGKDVELRCDPISGHTALYWYRQSLGQGLEFLIYFQGNSAPDKSGLPSDRFSAERTGGSVSTLTIQRTQQEDSAVYLCASSLARTYTFGSGTRLTVV.